This T cell receptor (beta chain) was obtained from a study of T-cell memory formation after mild COVID-19. Overall study findings and caveats: Clones shrinking from day 15 to 85 showed even CD4/CD8 mixes; later expanders tilted CD4+. The finding that pre-infection memory included some responding clones suggested that cross-reactive memory joined.

This clonotype occurred many times. Its specificity is not known. Via MiXCR, TCRdb re-called the 5' RACE reads, giving one row per CDR3 protein. The sample consists of 560,000 or so distinct CDR3 sequences, 17% of them appearing once. The V end lost 0 bases, the J end lost 4 bases, and 7 bases lay between the germline ends. Germline-derived CDR1 and CDR2 are KGHDR and SFDVKD. The CDR3 is made up of 14 amino acids. The sample was PBMCs or a T cell subset sorted from them (not recorded which). The chain uses TRBV24-1 and TRBJ2-3; D is unresolved. The TCR sequence derives from an adult woman who had mild COVID-19 (a few samples of this study predate the infection). Cell type and time point are not known. The CDR3 nucleotides read TGTGCCACCAGTGATTTGTCCTACCCAGATACGCAGTATTTT. Translating it yields CATSDLSYPDTQYF.